The entry that follows covers one T cell receptor beta chain sequence. These data come from a study of blood T cell repertoires in COVID-19. Clones were read by immunoSEQ multiplex PCR, and TCRdb kept only the in-frame ones, dropping some. The sample consists of tens of thousands of clones, 74% of them appearing once. From germline, CDR1 is SGHTA and CDR2 FQGNSA. Unmatched junction bases numbered 6, after V lost 2 bases and J lost 9 bases. The CDR3 is made up of 14 amino acids. V gene TRBV7-2 combines with J gene TRBJ2-1; 8 bases are a match to TRBD1. Sequenced input: peripheral blood. The clonotype originates from a woman older than 75 with acute or convalescent COVID-19. Written as DNA, the CDR3 is TGTGCCAGCAGCTTATTGGCAACAGGGGGTGAGCAGTTCTTC. Encoded protein: CASSLLATGGEQFF. The full variable domain, in which reference TRBV7-2 and TRBJ2-1 provide the parts outside the CDR3, is GAGVSQSPSNKVTEKGKDVELRCDPISGHTALYWYRQSLGQGLEFLIYFQGNSAPDKSGLPSDRFSAERTGGSVSTLTIQRTQQEDSAVYLCASSLLATGGEQFFGPGTRLTVL.